This TCR beta chain was captured in a study of blood T cell repertoires in COVID-19. Study summary: T cells, B-cell-depleted T cells, or PBMCs provided the cDNA or gDNA that served as material.

Individuals drawn from 20 to 30 US areas were about 18 to 100 years old. Data came from immunoSEQ multiplex PCR; TCRdb stores just in-frame clones and leaves some out. The sample shows about 160,000 clones, approximately 87% of them seen only once. Trimming pared 2 bases from V and 7 bases from J, leaving 4 bases between. The CDR3 has 12 amino acids. Germline values: CDR1 SGHDT, CDR2 YYEEEE. Only one count was recorded for this clone. Sequencing used PBMCs or T cells enriched from blood (not recorded which). The receptor was isolated from a woman aged 50 to 65 who had recovered from COVID-19. The chain carries TRBV5-6 and TRBJ1-6; D not certain. In DNA, the CDR3 is TGTGCCAGCAGCTTCGGGAATTCACCCCTCCACTTT. This codes for CASSFGNSPLHF.